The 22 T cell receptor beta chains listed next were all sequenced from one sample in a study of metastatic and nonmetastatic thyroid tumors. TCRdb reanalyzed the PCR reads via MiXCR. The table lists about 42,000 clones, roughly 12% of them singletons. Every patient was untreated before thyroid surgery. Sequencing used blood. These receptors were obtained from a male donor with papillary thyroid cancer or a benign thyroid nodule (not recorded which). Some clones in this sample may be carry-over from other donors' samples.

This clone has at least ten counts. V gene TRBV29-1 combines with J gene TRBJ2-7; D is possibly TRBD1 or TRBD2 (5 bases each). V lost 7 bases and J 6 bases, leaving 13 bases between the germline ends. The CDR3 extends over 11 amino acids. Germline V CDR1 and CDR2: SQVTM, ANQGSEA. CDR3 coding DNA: TGCAGCGCGAGAGGGGTTGGCGAGCAGTACTTC. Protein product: CSARGVGEQYF.

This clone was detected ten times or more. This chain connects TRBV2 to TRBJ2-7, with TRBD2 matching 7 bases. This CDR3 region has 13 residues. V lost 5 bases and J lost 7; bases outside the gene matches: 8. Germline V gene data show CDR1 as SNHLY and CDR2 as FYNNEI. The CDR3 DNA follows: TGTGCCAGCAGTTGGTGGGAGGGCAGAGAGCAGTACTTC. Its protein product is CASSWWEGREQYF. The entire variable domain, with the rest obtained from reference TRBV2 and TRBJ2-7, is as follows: EPEVTQTPSHQVTQMGQEVILRCVPISNHLYFYWYRQILGQKVEFLVSFYNNEISEKSEIFDDQFSVERPDGSNFTLKIRSTKLEDSAMYFCASSWWEGREQYFGPGTRLTVT.

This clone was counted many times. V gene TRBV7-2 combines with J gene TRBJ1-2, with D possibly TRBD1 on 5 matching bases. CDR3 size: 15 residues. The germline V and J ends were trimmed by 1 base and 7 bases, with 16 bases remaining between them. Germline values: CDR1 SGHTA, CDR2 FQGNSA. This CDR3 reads CASSLGQGYGCGYTF. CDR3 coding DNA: TGTGCCAGCAGCTTAGGCCAGGGATACGGCTGTGGCTACACCTTC.

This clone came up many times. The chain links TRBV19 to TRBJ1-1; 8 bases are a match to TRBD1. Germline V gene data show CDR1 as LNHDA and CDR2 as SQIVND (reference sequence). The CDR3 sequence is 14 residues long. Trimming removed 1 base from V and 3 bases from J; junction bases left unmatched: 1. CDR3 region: CASSIAGGYTEAFF. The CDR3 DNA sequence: TGTGCCAGTAGTATAGCAGGGGGCTACACTGAAGCTTTCTTT. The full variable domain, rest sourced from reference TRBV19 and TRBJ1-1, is DGGITQSPKYLFRKEGQNVTLSCEQNLNHDAMYWYRQDPGQGLRLIYYSQIVNDFQKGDIAEGYSVSREKKESFPLTVTSAQKNPTAFYLCASSIAGGYTEAFFGQGTRLTVV.

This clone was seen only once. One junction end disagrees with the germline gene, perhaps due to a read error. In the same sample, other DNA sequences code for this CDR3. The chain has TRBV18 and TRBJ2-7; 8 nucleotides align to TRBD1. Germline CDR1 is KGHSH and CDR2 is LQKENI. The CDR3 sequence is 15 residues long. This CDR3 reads CASSPQGAITYEQYF. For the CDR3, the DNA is TGCGCCAGCTCACCCCAGGGGGCGATTACCTACGAGCAGTACTTC.

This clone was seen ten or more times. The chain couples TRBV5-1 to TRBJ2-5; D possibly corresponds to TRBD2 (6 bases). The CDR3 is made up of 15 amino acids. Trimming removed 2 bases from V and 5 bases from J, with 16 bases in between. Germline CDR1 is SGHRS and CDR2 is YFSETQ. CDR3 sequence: CASSLQAGSRETQYF. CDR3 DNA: TGCGCCAGCAGCTTACAGGCGGGGTCCAGGGAGACCCAGTACTTC.

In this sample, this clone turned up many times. The CDR3 loop reads CASSIPGQELVYGYTF. CDR3 DNA: TGTGCCAGCAGCATACCCGGGCAGGAACTCGTCTATGGCTACACCTTC. The V gene is TRBV4-2, the J gene TRBJ1-2; no reliable D call. Per germline, CDR1 LGHNA and CDR2 YNFKEQ. V lost 5 bases to trimming and J lost 4 bases, with 20 bases between them. CDR3 length: 16 residues.

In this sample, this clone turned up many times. As DNA, the CDR3 is TGTGCCAGCAGCTTAGCCAGAGGGGGCTCCTACGAGCAGTACTTC. Translated: CASSLARGGSYEQYF. The gene calls are TRBV7-6 and TRBJ2-7; D may be TRBD1 (6 bases). Germline CDR1 reads SGHVS; CDR2 reads FNYEAQ. There are 15 residues in the CDR3. Trimming stripped 0 bases from V and 0 bases from J, with 9 bases between.

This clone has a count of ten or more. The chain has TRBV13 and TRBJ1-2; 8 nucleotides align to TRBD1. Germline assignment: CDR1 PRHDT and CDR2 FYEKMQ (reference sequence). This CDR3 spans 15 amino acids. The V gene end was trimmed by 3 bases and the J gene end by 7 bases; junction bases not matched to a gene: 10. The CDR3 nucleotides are TGTGCCAGCAGCTTTCAGGGGGCGCGGGTATTTGGCTACACCTTC. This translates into CASSFQGARVFGYTF.

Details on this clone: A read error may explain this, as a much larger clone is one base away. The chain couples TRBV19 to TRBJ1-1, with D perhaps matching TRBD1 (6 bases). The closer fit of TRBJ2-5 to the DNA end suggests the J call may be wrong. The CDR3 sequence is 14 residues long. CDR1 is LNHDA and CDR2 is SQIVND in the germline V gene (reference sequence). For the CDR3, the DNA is TGTGCCAGTAGTCCCCAGGGGCCGCGTGGGACCCAGTACTTC. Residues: CASSPQGPRGTQYF.

The CDR3 DNA reads TGTGCCAGCAGCCAAGCGAGAGATACGCAGTATTTT. Protein product: CASSQARDTQYF. The V gene is TRBV11-3, the J gene TRBJ2-3; D uncertain. Trimming stripped 5 bases from V and 5 bases from J, with 8 bases between. This CDR3 is 12 amino acids long. CDR1 and CDR2 (germline): SGHNT, YENEEA. Together with reference TRBV11-3 and TRBJ2-3, the CDR3 gives the full variable domain: EAGVVQSPRYKIIEKKQPVAFWCNPISGHNTLYWYLQNLGQGPELLIRYENEEAVDDSQLPKDRFSAERLKGVDSTLKIQPAELGDSAVYLCASSQARDTQYFGPGTRLTVL.

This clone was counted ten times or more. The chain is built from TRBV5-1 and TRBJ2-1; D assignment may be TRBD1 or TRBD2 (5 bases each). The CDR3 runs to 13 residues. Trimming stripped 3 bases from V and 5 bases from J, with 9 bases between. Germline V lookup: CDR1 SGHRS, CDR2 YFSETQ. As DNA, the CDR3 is TGCGCCAGCAGCTATGGGGGAAACAATGAGCAGTTCTTC. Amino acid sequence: CASSYGGNNEQFF.

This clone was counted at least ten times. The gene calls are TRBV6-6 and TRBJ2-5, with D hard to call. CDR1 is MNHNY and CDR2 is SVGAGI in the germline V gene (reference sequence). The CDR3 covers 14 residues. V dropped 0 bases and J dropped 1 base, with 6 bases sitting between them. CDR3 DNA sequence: TGTGCCAGCAGTTACTCTCAGATCCAAGAGACCCAGTACTTC. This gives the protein CASSYSQIQETQYF.

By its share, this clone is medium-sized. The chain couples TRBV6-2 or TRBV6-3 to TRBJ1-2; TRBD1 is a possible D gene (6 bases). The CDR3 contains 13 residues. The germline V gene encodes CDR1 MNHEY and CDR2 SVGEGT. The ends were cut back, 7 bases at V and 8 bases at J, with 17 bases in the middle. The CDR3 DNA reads TGTGCCAGCAAGGTCCCGACAGACAGGGGCTACACCTTC. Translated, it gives CASKVPTDRGYTF.

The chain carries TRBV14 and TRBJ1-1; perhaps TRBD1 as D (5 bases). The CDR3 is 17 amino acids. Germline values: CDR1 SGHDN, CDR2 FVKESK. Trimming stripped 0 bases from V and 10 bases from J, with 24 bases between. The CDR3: CASSQESKRWGPVGAFF. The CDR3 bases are TGTGCCAGCAGCCAAGAGTCGAAGCGGTGGGGACCTGTGGGAGCTTTCTTT.

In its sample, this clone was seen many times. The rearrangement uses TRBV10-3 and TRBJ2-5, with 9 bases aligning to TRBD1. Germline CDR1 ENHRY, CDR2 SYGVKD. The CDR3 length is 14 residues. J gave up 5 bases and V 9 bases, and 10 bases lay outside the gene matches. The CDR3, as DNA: TGTGCCATAGCCGGGACAGGGAGGGAGGAGACCCAGTACTTC. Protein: CAIAGTGREETQYF.

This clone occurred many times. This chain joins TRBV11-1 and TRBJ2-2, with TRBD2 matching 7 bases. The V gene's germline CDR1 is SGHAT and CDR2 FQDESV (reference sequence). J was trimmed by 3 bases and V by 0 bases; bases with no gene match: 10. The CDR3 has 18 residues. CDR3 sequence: CASSLARPASGYTGELFF. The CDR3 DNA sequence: TGTGCCAGCAGCTTAGCCCGCCCGGCTAGCGGTTACACCGGGGAGCTGTTTTTT.

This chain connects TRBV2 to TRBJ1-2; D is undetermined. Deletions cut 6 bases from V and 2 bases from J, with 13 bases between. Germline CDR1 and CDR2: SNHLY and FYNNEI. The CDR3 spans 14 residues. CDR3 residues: CASSWDYGNYGYTF. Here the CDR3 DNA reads TGTGCCAGCAGCTGGGATTACGGGAACTATGGCTACACCTTC.

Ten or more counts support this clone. The CDR3 protein is CASSLLAGGYSYNEQFF. The CDR3 bases are TGTGCCAGCAGCTTACTAGCGGGAGGGTACTCCTACAATGAGCAGTTCTTC. This rearrangement joins TRBV11-1 to TRBJ2-1; 12 bases line up with TRBD2. This CDR3 spans 17 amino acids. Per germline, CDR1 SGHAT and CDR2 FQDESV (reference sequence). The V segment lost 2 bases and the J segment 0 bases; nucleotides outside the gene matches: 2.

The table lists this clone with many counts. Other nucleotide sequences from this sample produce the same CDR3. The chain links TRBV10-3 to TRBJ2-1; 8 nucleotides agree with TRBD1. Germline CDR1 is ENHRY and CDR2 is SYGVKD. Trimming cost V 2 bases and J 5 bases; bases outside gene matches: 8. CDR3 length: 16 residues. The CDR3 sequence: CAISEPRTGYNNEQFF. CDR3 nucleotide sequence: TGTGCCATCAGTGAGCCCCGGACAGGGTACAACAATGAGCAGTTCTTC.

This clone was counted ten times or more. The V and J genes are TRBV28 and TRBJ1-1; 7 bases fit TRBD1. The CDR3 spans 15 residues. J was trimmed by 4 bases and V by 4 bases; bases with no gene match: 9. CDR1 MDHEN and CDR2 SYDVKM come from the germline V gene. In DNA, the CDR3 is TGTGCCAGCAGTTCCTCGACAGGGCTGGGCACTGAAGCTTTCTTT. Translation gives CASSSSTGLGTEAFF.

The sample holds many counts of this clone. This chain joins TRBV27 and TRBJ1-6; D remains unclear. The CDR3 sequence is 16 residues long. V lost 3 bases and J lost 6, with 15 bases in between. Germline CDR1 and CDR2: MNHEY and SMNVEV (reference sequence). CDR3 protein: CASSFLAVEGNSPLHF. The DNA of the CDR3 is TGTGCCAGCAGTTTCCTAGCGGTGGAAGGTAATTCACCCCTCCACTTT.